These 23 T cell receptor beta chains came from one sample sequenced in a study of CD8 T cells in ankylosing spondylitis (dated by TCRdb to about 2017). The library was produced with 5' RACE. The run used an Illumina HiSeq 2500. The public reads were quality trimmed at Q25 with fastp and then assembled into clones with MiXCR by TCRdb, keeping productive beta chains. Under each unique CDR3 protein, matching rows form one entry showing the most common genes and DNA. For this sample there are roughly 130,000 distinct CDR3 sequences; more than 6.5% appear just once. The top ten clones comprise 9.5% to 15% of the sample. Sequencing was done on a sample of blood, either unsorted or a sorted T cell fraction (not recorded which). These receptors were collected from a male donor with ankylosing spondylitis or in good health (not recorded which).

In this sample, this clonotype turned up many times. The chain joins TRBV20-1 to TRBJ2-3; 10 bases line up with TRBD1. Germline V gene lookup returns CDR1 DFQATT and CDR2 SNEGSKA (reference sequence). The CDR3 runs to 16 residues. Trimming cost V 4 bases and J 6 bases; bases outside gene matches: 13. The CDR3 protein is CSAKGNRDRGVDTQYF. As DNA, the CDR3 is TGCAGTGCTAAGGGCAACCGGGACAGGGGAGTGGATACGCAGTATTTT.

This clonotype was observed at least ten times. The CDR3 is CASSEYRGNYGYTF. The DNA of the CDR3 is TGTGCCAGCAGTGAATATAGAGGGAACTATGGCTACACCTTC. The chain recombines TRBV6-1 with TRBJ1-2; no clear D. This CDR3 has 14 amino acids. Germline V lookup: CDR1 MNHNS, CDR2 SASEGT. V lost 2 bases, J lost 2 bases, and 9 bases lay in between.

About this clonotype itself: Being one base from a much bigger clone, this may be a read error. CDR3 sequence (DNA): TGCGCCGGCAGCTCGGACCTCCCGAACCGAGGGACCCAGTACTTC. Residues: CAGSSDLPNRGTQYF. The chain recombines TRBV5-1 with TRBJ2-5; D remains unclear. The CDR3 sequence is 15 residues long. Germline-derived CDR1 and CDR2 are SGHRS and YFSETQ.

This clonotype has ten or more counts. The rearrangement uses TRBV19 and TRBJ2-1; 8 nucleotides align to TRBD1. V trimming: 3 bases; J trimming: 2 bases; junction bases outside the gene matches: 3. This CDR3 region has 15 residues. The germline V gene has CDR1 LNHDA and CDR2 SQIVND (reference sequence). In DNA form, the CDR3 reads TGTGCCAGTAGTATTCAGGGGGCGACCTACAATGAGCAGTTCTTC. This gives the protein CASSIQGATYNEQFF.

This clonotype came up many times. In DNA form, the CDR3 reads TGTGCCAGCAGTCGCGGGGTGCGTGACCAAGAGACCCAGTACTTC. Its translation is CASSRGVRDQETQYF. The gene calls are TRBV12-3 or TRBV12-4 and TRBJ2-5; D perhaps matches TRBD2 (6 bases). The V end was cut by 5 bases, the J end by 0 bases, with 13 bases between. The CDR3 extends over 15 amino acids.

This clonotype was detected ten times or more. The V call is TRBV7-9, the J call TRBJ2-3; possibly TRBD2 for D (6 bases). The germline gives CDR1 SEHNR, CDR2 FQNEAQ (reference sequence). The ends were cut back, 4 bases at V and 0 bases at J, with 11 bases in the middle. This CDR3 has 15 amino acids. The CDR3 DNA reads as TGTGCCAGCAGCTCGAGACTAGAGAGCACAGATACGCAGTATTTT. Its translation is CASSSRLESTDTQYF.

This clonotype was detected ten times or more. The V call is TRBV7-6, the J call TRBJ2-3; D unresolved. Between the trimmed V and J ends, which lost 5 bases and 6 bases, there was a span of 9 bases. The CDR3 is 12 residues long. Germline CDR1 is SGHVS and CDR2 is FNYEAQ. CDR3 sequence (DNA): TGTGCCAGCAGCGCCCTCCTGGATACGCAGTATTTT. Its translation is CASSALLDTQYF.

This clonotype has at least ten counts. V usage is TRBV10-3 and J usage is TRBJ2-1; TRBD1 matches 9 bases. The CDR3 is 16 amino acids. Germline V CDR1 and CDR2: ENHRY, SYGVKD. The J segment lost 8 bases and the V segment lost 3 bases, leaving 11 bases of the junction unmatched. CDR3 amino acids: CAISDQGTGRRHEQFF. In nucleotides, the CDR3 is TGTGCCATCAGTGACCAGGGGACAGGGCGGAGACATGAGCAGTTCTTC.

This clonotype was detected many times. This sequence joins TRBV3-1 and TRBJ1-3; no definite D call. The germline V gene encodes CDR1 LGHDT and CDR2 YNNKEL (reference sequence). V gave up 3 bases and J gave up 8 bases, with 17 bases separating them. This CDR3 contains 15 residues. DNA of the CDR3: TGTGCCAGCAGCCACCCCAGAGGAACCGGGGACACCATATATTTT. This translates into CASSHPRGTGDTIYF.

This clonotype was observed many times. DNA for the CDR3: TGTGCCAGCAGCCTCCGGGACAGGGATTTTGGTGGCTACACCTTC. Translating gives CASSLRDRDFGGYTF. V gene TRBV3-1 combines with J gene TRBJ1-2, with 9 bases matching TRBD1. Germline V CDR1 and CDR2: LGHDT, YNNKEL (reference sequence). The junction had 10 bases not matched to a gene; V was cut back by 4 bases and J by 7 bases. The CDR3 has 15 amino acids. Filled out from reference TRBV3-1 and TRBJ1-2, the complete variable domain reads DTAVSQTPKYLVTQMGNDKSIKCEQNLGHDTMYWYKQDSKKFLKIMFSYNNKELIINETVPNRFSPKSPDKAHLNLHINSLELGDSAVYFCASSLRDRDFGGYTFGSGTRLTVV.

Ten or more counts support this clonotype. The CDR3 is CASSYTSGGSTDTQYF. The DNA for the CDR3 is TGTGCCAGCAGCTACACTAGCGGGGGAAGCACAGATACGCAGTATTTT. The chain joins TRBV7-9 to TRBJ2-3, with TRBD2 matching over 11 bases. The CDR3 is 16 residues long. The germline CDR1 and CDR2 sequences are SEHNR and FQNEAQ (reference sequence). Trimming cost V 4 bases and J 0 bases; bases outside gene matches: 3.

This clonotype was seen many times. V is TRBV29-1 and J is TRBJ2-5; TRBD2 matches 7 bases. The germline V gene encodes CDR1 SQVTM and CDR2 ANQGSEA. V lost 7 bases to trimming and J lost 5 bases; unmatched junction nucleotides: 4. The CDR3 covers 11 residues. The CDR3 spells CSGGGQETQYF. The DNA of the CDR3 is TGCAGCGGCGGGGGTCAGGAGACCCAGTACTTC. The variable domain in full, completed from reference TRBV29-1 and TRBJ2-5, reads SAVISQKPSRDICQRGTSLTIQCQVDSQVTMMFWYRQQPGQSLTLIATANQGSEATYESGFVIDKFPISRPNLTFSTLTVSNMSPEDSSIYLCSGGGQETQYFGPGTRLLVL.

This clonotype was found many times. The chain carries TRBV7-2 and TRBJ2-7; possibly TRBD1 or TRBD2 for D (7 bases each). The CDR3 covers 16 residues. Between the trimmed V and J ends, which lost 1 base and 2 bases, there was a span of 15 bases. In germline, CDR1 is SGHTA, CDR2 FQGNSA. CDR3 nucleotide sequence: TGTGCCAGCAGCTTAGTGTCCCAGGGGGGGCCCTACGAGCAGTACTTC. Translating gives CASSLVSQGGPYEQYF.

The V and J genes are TRBV7-2 and TRBJ1-2, with D possibly matching TRBD1 (5 bases). With 5 bases removed from V and 8 bases from J, the gap between germline ends came to 21 bases. Germline values: CDR1 SGHTA, CDR2 FQGNSA. The CDR3 is 15 amino acids. The CDR3 coding sequence is TGTGCCAGCAGCCCCGGAGGGACGGTCGACCGAGGCTACACCTTC. Its protein product is CASSPGGTVDRGYTF.

This clonotype appeared many times. The CDR3 is CAISESSGGQYNEQFF. The CDR3 DNA reads TGTGCCATCAGTGAGTCGAGCGGGGGCCAGTACAATGAGCAGTTCTTC. This chain joins TRBV10-3 and TRBJ2-1; 8 positions match TRBD2. Germline V gene sequence: CDR1 ENHRY, CDR2 SYGVKD. CDR3 length: 16 amino acids. The trim removed 0 bases at V and 4 bases at J, leaving 5 bases unmatched.

In its sample, this clonotype was seen many times. V and J are TRBV4-1 and TRBJ1-5; TRBD1 is a possible D gene (6 bases). The CDR3 totals 17 residues. V lost 0 bases to trimming and J lost 6 bases, with 18 bases between them. Germline CDR1 and CDR2: MGHRA and YSYEKL. CDR3 DNA sequence: TGCGCCAGCAGCCAAGATGCCTTGGCAGGGGCGGTTCAGCCCCAGCATTTT. It specifies CASSQDALAGAVQPQHF.

Ten or more counts support this clonotype. The rearrangement links TRBV5-1 to TRBJ1-1; D uncertain. CDR3 length equals 15 residues. V was trimmed by 3 bases and J by 0 bases, leaving 12 bases between them. Germline CDR1 is SGHRS and CDR2 is YFSETQ. CDR3 residues: CASSYDGGVNTEAFF. The CDR3 region has the DNA TGCGCCAGCAGCTACGACGGTGGGGTGAACACTGAAGCTTTCTTT.

At least ten counts were recorded for this clonotype. V gene TRBV19 combines with J gene TRBJ1-1; unclear D gene. V dropped 4 bases and J dropped 10 bases, with 10 bases sitting between them. This CDR3 spans 11 amino acids. Germline lookup yields CDR1 LNHDA and CDR2 SQIVND (reference sequence). The CDR3 loop is CASSTSAGAFF. DNA for the CDR3: TGTGCCAGTAGTACCTCGGCGGGAGCTTTCTTT.

This clonotype was counted ten times or more. The CDR3 is CSARKHTNTGELFF. In DNA form, the CDR3 reads TGCAGTGCTAGGAAACATACGAACACCGGGGAGCTGTTTTTT. The chain links TRBV20-1 to TRBJ2-2; no firm D call. The germline V and J ends were trimmed by 3 bases and 0 bases, with 8 bases remaining between them. This CDR3 region has 14 residues. Per germline, CDR1 DFQATT and CDR2 SNEGSKA (reference sequence).

This clonotype was detected many times. The rearrangement uses TRBV3-1 and TRBJ2-1; D assignment may be TRBD1 or TRBD2 (6 bases each). Germline V gene lookup returns CDR1 LGHDT and CDR2 YNNKEL (reference sequence). V shed 4 bases and J shed 8 bases, with 18 bases lying between them. The CDR3 contains 15 residues. CDR3: CASSPSWGASDEQFF. In DNA, the CDR3 is TGTGCCAGCAGCCCTAGCTGGGGGGCAAGCGATGAGCAGTTCTTC.

This clonotype was detected ten times or more. V and J are TRBV27 and TRBJ2-3; weak D call: TRBD2 (6 bases). The CDR3 is 14 residues long. V lost 7 bases, J lost 3 bases, and 14 bases lay in between. Germline V gene data show CDR1 as MNHEY and CDR2 as SMNVEV (reference sequence). This CDR3 reads CASTGHSGTDTQYF. CDR3 coding DNA: TGTGCCAGCACCGGCCATAGCGGAACAGATACGCAGTATTTT.

This clonotype was seen ten or more times. This chain uses TRBV27 with TRBJ2-1; 7 bases are a match to TRBD2. V lost 3 bases, J lost 7 bases, and 3 bases stayed unmatched. The CDR3 runs 13 residues. Per germline, CDR1 MNHEY and CDR2 SMNVEV (reference sequence). This CDR3 is CASSLRERNEQFF. For the CDR3, the DNA is TGTGCCAGCAGTTTGCGGGAGAGGAATGAGCAGTTCTTC.

The V gene is TRBV20-1, the J gene TRBJ2-4; D remains unclear. This CDR3 comprises 14 residues. V lost 0 bases, J lost 0 bases, and 6 bases lay in between. Germline V gene lookup returns CDR1 DFQATT and CDR2 SNEGSKA (reference sequence). The CDR3 loop reads CSARDSGAKNIQYF. In DNA, the CDR3 is TGCAGTGCTAGAGATTCCGGAGCCAAAAACATTCAGTACTTC.